A single sample gave rise to the 6 T cell receptor beta chains below, sequenced in a study of graft-versus-host responses after intestinal transplantation. Their cognate antigens are unknown. Profiling relied on immunoSEQ multiplex PCR, and the TCRdb table lists in-frame clones only, not all of them. The sample has about 120,000 clones, over 85% seen once. The specimen was unstimulated CD4+ T cells sorted from spleen or lymph node cells, collected before transplant. These receptors originate from a human donor who was the organ donor for an intestinal transplant.

This chain links TRBV9 with TRBJ1-6, with a tentative D call TRBD1 (5 bases). The germline V and J ends were trimmed by 1 base and 10 bases, with 15 bases remaining between them. Germline V lookup: CDR1 SGDLS, CDR2 YYNGEE. There are 15 residues in the CDR3. The chain's CDR3 is CASSVNPNGGSPLHF. CDR3 nucleotide sequence: TGTGCCAGCAGCGTAAACCCAAACGGGGGGTCACCCCTCCACTTT.

This sequence joins TRBV14 and TRBJ2-1; the match to TRBD1 covers 7 bases. The V gene end was trimmed by 0 bases and the J gene end by 7 bases; junction bases not matched to a gene: 6. Germline CDR1 and CDR2: SGHDN and FVKESK. The CDR3 has 15 amino acids. In DNA, the CDR3 is TGTGCCAGCAGCCAAGATCGACAGGGTCGAAATGAGCAGTTCTTC. Protein: CASSQDRQGRNEQFF.

The rearrangement joins TRBV6-5 to TRBJ2-3; D not resolved. This CDR3 has 12 residues. The V end lost 4 bases, the J end lost 3 bases, and 5 bases lay between the germline ends. The V gene's germline CDR1 is MNHEY and CDR2 SVGAGI. CDR3 sequence (DNA): TGTGCCAGCAGTTCCCCGACAGATACGCAGTATTTT. It translates to CASSSPTDTQYF.

This chain links TRBV13 with TRBJ1-1; 7 bases align to TRBD1. The germline V gene has CDR1 PRHDT and CDR2 FYEKMQ (reference sequence). V trimming: 4 bases; J trimming: 4 bases; junction bases outside the gene matches: 6. The CDR3 runs to 14 residues. CDR3 protein: CASSSPQGGTEAFF. The CDR3 nucleotides read TGTGCCAGCAGCTCACCCCAGGGGGGCACTGAAGCTTTCTTT.

This clone was recorded a few times. The chain couples TRBV29-1 to TRBJ1-3; D not certain. Looked up from germline, CDR1 is SQVTM and CDR2 is ANQGSEA. The CDR3 runs 14 residues. Trimming stripped 7 bases from V and 4 bases from J, with 17 bases between. The DNA of the CDR3 is TGCAGCGCCCGACTCAATCGAGAGGGAAACACCATATATTTT. Its protein product is CSARLNREGNTIYF.

CDR3 region: CASSQDEERFSYEQYF. The CDR3, as DNA: TGTGCCAGCAGCCAAGATGAGGAGCGGTTCTCCTACGAGCAGTACTTC. The chain couples TRBV4-2 to TRBJ2-7; TRBD2 is a possible D gene (5 bases). Germline V gene data show CDR1 as LGHNA and CDR2 as YNFKEQ. V shed 0 bases and J shed 0 bases, with 12 bases lying between them. The CDR3 runs 16 residues.